The present TCR beta chain was sequenced within a study of blood T cell repertoires in COVID-19. Background on the study: Some COVID-19 samples were acute and others convalescent; all came from the United States, Italy and Spain.

Authors' data handling: Using reference gene primer amplification, nucleated cell counts were estimated. Sequencing was performed with immunoSEQ multiplex PCR; in TCRdb, only in-frame clones are kept and a portion is missing. That table furnishes V, J and clone size, whereas the DNA furnished D and trimming. The sample lists over 200,000 clones, about 76% occurring once. The V end lost 8 bases, the J end lost 3 bases, and 11 bases lay between the germline ends. The CDR3 runs to 12 residues. CDR1 is GTSNPN, CDR2 SVGIG, per germline (reference sequence). Participants, roughly 18 to 90 years old, spanned some 23 US areas. Cohorts were determined from participant-reported clinical history.

The receptor was isolated from a woman aged 50 to 65 with acute COVID-19. The chain employs TRBV30 and TRBJ2-1, with D perhaps TRBD2 (5 bases). The specimen sequenced was PBMCs or T cells enriched from blood (not recorded which). CDR3: CARAGGYNEQFF. The CDR3 region has the DNA TGTGCCCGGGCGGGTGGCTACAATGAGCAGTTCTTC.